This is a list of T cell receptor beta chains from one sample in a study of Ad26.COV2.S vaccination and SARS-CoV-2 variants. Sequenced by immunoSEQ multiplex PCR; TCRdb stores in-frame clones only, minus some. Of 350,000 to 600,000 clones in the sample, 70% to 90% are singletons; the top ten hold roughly 1.7%. Sequenced material: peripheral blood, taken in a trial of Ad26.COV2.S vaccine versus placebo. The receptors stem from a person between 18 and 60 years old who received the Ad26.COV2.S COVID-19 vaccine or a placebo. CDR3s include the opening cysteine and the closing phenylalanine or tryptophan. D genes are given only for firm matches. Size is stated for part of the rows, as once, few or many counts, or as a class when the clone is expanded.

CDR3 DNA,CDR3 protein,V gene,D gene,clone size,J gene
TGCGCCAGCAGCCCCCGTCGGACAGGGGACTATGGCTACACCTTC,CASSPRRTGDYGYTF,TRBV5-1,TRBD1,-,TRBJ1-2
TGCGCCAGCCTCCCAGGACAGGAGGATCAGCCCCAGCATTTT,CASLPGQEDQPQHF,TRBV10-1,TRBD1,few,TRBJ1-5
TGTGCCAGCAGTGAAAGGCAGTCTACGAACACTGAAGCTTTCTTT,CASSERQSTNTEAFF,TRBV6-1,-,few,TRBJ1-1
TGTGCCAGCAGTTACTCGGTAACAGTCCATGAGCAGTTCTTC,CASSYSVTVHEQFF,TRBV6-2/TRBV6-3,-,-,TRBJ2-1
TGTGCCAGCTCGGGACTAGCAGCCAAAAACATTCAGTACTTC,CASSGLAAKNIQYF,TRBV27,TRBD2,once,TRBJ2-4
TGTGCCAGCAGCCAAGACGATTCACCCCTCCACTTT,CASSQDDSPLHF,TRBV3-1/TRBV3-2,-,-,TRBJ1-6
TGTGCCAGCAGCGTAGAGGGACGGGGTAATGAGCAGTTCTTC,CASSVEGRGNEQFF,TRBV9,-,-,TRBJ2-1
TGTGCCAGTGGACTCTACGAGCAGTACTTC,CASGLYEQYF,TRBV3-1/TRBV3-2,-,-,TRBJ2-7
TGTGCCAGCAGTTACGGTCGGGCCTACAATGAGCAGTTCTTC,CASSYGRAYNEQFF,TRBV6-5,-,-,TRBJ2-1
TGCAGTGCTAGGGTCTATGGCTACACCTTC,CSARVYGYTF,TRBV20-1,-,few,TRBJ1-2
TGTGCCAGCAGCTCCCCCGGGACAAGTCAAGAGACCCAGTACTTC,CASSSPGTSQETQYF,TRBV3-1/TRBV3-2,-,-,TRBJ2-5
TGTGCCATCAGTGCCTTAGGGACTAGCGGGAATAGGTTCTTC,CAISALGTSGNRFF,TRBV10-3,TRBD2,-,TRBJ2-1
TGTGCCAGCAAGATCTCCTATAATTCACCCCTCCACTTT,CASKISYNSPLHF,TRBV2,-,few,TRBJ1-6
TGTGCCAGCAGTCAATACAATGAGCAGTTCTTC,CASSQYNEQFF,TRBV6-2/TRBV6-3,-,-,TRBJ2-1
TGCGCCAGCAGCTTCGGACAGGGCGAGGTTGACACTGAAGCTTTCTTT,CASSFGQGEVDTEAFF,TRBV5-1,TRBD1,once,TRBJ1-1